The clone carrying this T cell receptor beta chain was picked up a small number of times. The target antigen is unknown. Trimming cost V 6 bases and J 4 bases; bases outside gene matches: 6. The germline V gene encodes CDR1 SGHTA and CDR2 FQGNSA. This CDR3 is built from 15 residues. TCRdb independently ran MiXCR on the reads; one entry per CDR3 protein. The data contain around 430,000 distinct CDR3 sequences, 42% of them seen just once; the ten biggest clones take up about 41%. This sample was taken from a study of T cell repertoires in cytomegalovirus infection. Study summary: Recently identified HLA-C-restricted CMV epitopes and well-studied HLA-B-restricted CMV epitopes were used by the study. In public TCR beta signatures, there were indications of both CMV infection and matching HLA type.

Study-level points and caveats: CMV carriers having the relevant HLA were flagged by cumulative public TCR beta family frequency. HLA-C-restricted, CMV-specific TCR beta clonotypes were dominant ex vivo.

The receptor's source is a human donor in good health (CMV status not recorded). Some clones in this sample may be carry-over from other donors' samples. The sequencing here drew on cultured PBMCs, taken from culture after CMV antigen stimulation. The chain joins TRBV7-2 to TRBJ2-6; 7 nucleotides match TRBD1. As DNA, the CDR3 is TGTGCCAGCAGTAAAGGGGGCCCGGGGGCCAACGTCCTGACTTTC. Translated, it gives CASSKGGPGANVLTF.